Listed below are T cell receptor beta chains from one sample, sequenced in a study of blood T cell repertoires in COVID-19. The protocol was immunoSEQ multiplex PCR, while the TCRdb copy is restricted to in-frame clones and leaves out a portion. The data show tens of thousands of clones, with about nine tenths seen just once and 14% held by the top ten. The sample consisted of peripheral blood. The receptors were gathered from a woman aged 55 to 70 with active COVID-19. CDR3s include the opening cysteine and the closing phenylalanine or tryptophan. Each record gives: D gene, J gene, V gene, clone size, CDR3 DNA, CDR3 protein. A D gene is named only where the DNA matches it firmly. Size is omitted from some rows. Given values are once, few, many or a class for expanded clones.

>-|TRBJ1-2|TRBV7-9|-
TGTGCCAGCAGCTTGCCGGTGCCAGAGGATGGCTACACCTTC
CASSLPVPEDGYTF
>TRBD1|TRBJ2-5|TRBV3-1/TRBV3-2|-
TGTGCCAGCAGCCCGACTCACCGGGACAGCCAAGAGACCCAGTACTTC
CASSPTHRDSQETQYF
>-|TRBJ2-3|TRBV7-5|-
TGTGTCAGAAGCTGGAAGTCGGCTAGCGGGGGATTAGATACGCAGTATTTT
CVRSWKSASGGLDTQYF
>-|TRBJ1-5|TRBV6-6|-
TGTGCCAGCAGTTACTCAAATCTTAATCAGCCCCAGCATTTT
CASSYSNLNQPQHF
>-|TRBJ2-1|TRBV11-3|-
TGTGCCAGCAGCTATACTAGTAACAATGAGCAGTTCTTC
CASSYTSNNEQFF
>TRBD2|TRBJ2-7|TRBV9|-
TGTGCCAGCAGCGGGGGACTAGCGGGGGTCGGCTACGAGCAGTACTTC
CASSGGLAGVGYEQYF
>-|TRBJ1-5|TRBV27|-
TGTGCCAGCAGTTTAGCCAGGGGAGCGGATCAGCCCCAGCATTTT
CASSLARGADQPQHF
>-|TRBJ2-3|TRBV11-3|-
TGTGCCAGCAGTCTAGGGGGGGGCAGCACAGATACGCAGTATTTT
CASSLGGGSTDTQYF
>-|TRBJ2-7|TRBV5-4|-
TGTGCCAGCAGCTCAGGCCGGCTAACCTACGAGCAGTACTTC
CASSSGRLTYEQYF
>-|TRBJ1-1|TRBV4-1|-
TGCGCCAGCAGCCAAGATGAAGGGGGTCGAGTGTGGAGCACTGAAGCTTTCTTT
CASSQDEGGRVWSTEAFF
>-|TRBJ1-2|TRBV3-1/TRBV3-2|few
TGTGCCAGCAGCCAAGTGCACAGAAGTAACTATGGCTACACCTTC
CASSQVHRSNYGYTF
>TRBD2|TRBJ2-7|TRBV19|-
TGTGCCAGTCCTTCCGGGACTACCAATACGGGGCAGTACTTC
CASPSGTTNTGQYF
>-|TRBJ2-2|TRBV3-1/TRBV3-2|-
TGTGCCAGCAGCCACTGGGGGGAGACCGGGGAGCTGTTTTTT
CASSHWGETGELFF
>-|TRBJ2-7|TRBV2|-
TGTGCCAGCAGTGAGGGTCAGTGGGGCGGCGAGCAGTACTTC
CASSEGQWGGEQYF
>TRBD1|TRBJ2-7|TRBV6-5|-
TGTGCCAGCACCAAGGACAGGGGAGAGCAGTACTTC
CASTKDRGEQYF
>TRBD1|TRBJ1-5|TRBV19|-
TGTGCCAGTATGGTTCACGGGACAGGGGCTCAGCCCCAGCATTTT
CASMVHGTGAQPQHF
>-|TRBJ1-4|TRBV5-1|-
TGCGCCAGCAGCGTTTGGTCGCAGGCTAATGAAAAACTGTTTTTT
CASSVWSQANEKLFF
>TRBD1|TRBJ2-1|TRBV9|-
TGTGCCAGCAGCGTAGGAGGGGGCCTCCTCAATGAGCAGTTCTTC
CASSVGGGLLNEQFF
>-|TRBJ2-3|TRBV5-6|-
TGTGCCAGCAGCTTGGGTGGCGGGACAGATACGCAGTATTTT
CASSLGGGTDTQYF
>-|TRBJ1-3|TRBV5-1|-
TGCGCCAGCACCGGGACCTCCGGGAGCTCTGGAAACACCATATATTTT
CASTGTSGSSGNTIYF
>-|TRBJ1-1|TRBV7-9|-
TGTGCCAGCAGCTTATCGGCCCGGGACTCTGAAGCTTTCTTT
CASSLSARDSEAFF
>-|TRBJ1-1|TRBV11-2|-
TGTGCCAGCAGCTTAACTGTTGACACTGAAGCTTTCTTT
CASSLTVDTEAFF
>-|TRBJ1-2|TRBV20-1|-
TGCAGTGCTAGGACAGTCTATGGCTACACCTTC
CSARTVYGYTF
>-|TRBJ2-1|TRBV12-5|-
TGTGCTAGTGGTAAAACGGAGGACAGCTCCTACAATGAGCAGTTCTTC
CASGKTEDSSYNEQFF
>-|TRBJ1-3|TRBV2|-
TGTGCCAGCAGTGGAAATCGGGGAAACACCATATATTTT
CASSGNRGNTIYF
>-|TRBJ1-2|TRBV6-4|-
TGTGCCAGCAGTGAGAATACGGGGGGCAACTATGGCTACACCTTC
CASSENTGGNYGYTF
>-|TRBJ1-2|TRBV28|-
TGTGCCAGCAGCCGAGGTACCAACTATGGCTACACCTTC
CASSRGTNYGYTF
>-|TRBJ2-5|TRBV12-3/TRBV12-4|-
TGTGCCAGCAGTTCGACAGTCCGCGAGACCCAGTACTTC
CASSSTVRETQYF
>-|TRBJ2-7|TRBV6-5|-
TGTGCCAGCCAAAACCTTGGGCAGACAGAGAAAGTCTTC
CASQNLGQTEKVF
>-|TRBJ1-5|TRBV4-2|-
TGTGCCAGCAGCCAAGGGGCAGGCCGCGGGCAGCCCCAGCATTTT
CASSQGAGRGQPQHF
>-|TRBJ1-2|TRBV15|-
TGTGCCACCAGCAGAGAATATGGCAGGGTTCCTGGCTACACCTTC
CATSREYGRVPGYTF
>-|TRBJ2-1|TRBV7-3|-
TGTGCCAGCAGCTTAATCGGGGGCTACAATGAGCAGTTCTTC
CASSLIGGYNEQFF
>-|TRBJ2-2|TRBV5-1|-
TGCGCCAGCAGCCCCGACGGGATTTACACCGGGGAGCTGTTTTTT
CASSPDGIYTGELFF
>-|TRBJ1-2|TRBV21-1|-
TGTGCCAGCAGCCCCCGGACAGAATCGAATGGCTACACCTTC
CASSPRTESNGYTF
>TRBD1|TRBJ1-1|TRBV9|once
TGTGCCAGCAGCGCCCGTCCGGGACAGGAAGCTTTCTTT
CASSARPGQEAFF
>-|TRBJ2-3|TRBV7-2|-
TGTGCCAGCAGCGGACGGGACTTTCGAGATACGCAGTATTTT
CASSGRDFRDTQYF
>TRBD1|TRBJ2-7|TRBV6-5|-
TGTGCCAGCAGTAGGTACAGGGGATTTGACGACGAGCAGTACTTC
CASSRYRGFDDEQYF
>TRBD1|TRBJ2-7|TRBV24-1|-
TGTGCCACCAGTGAGACAGGGTACGAGCAGTACTTC
CATSETGYEQYF
>TRBD1|TRBJ1-3|TRBV27|-
TGTGCCAGCAGTCACGGGACAGGGAGCTCTGGAAACACCATATATTTT
CASSHGTGSSGNTIYF
>TRBD2|TRBJ2-7|TRBV5-1|-
TGCGCCAGCAGCCTGGTCCCCGGAACTAGCGGGGGTTACGAGCAGTACTTC
CASSLVPGTSGGYEQYF
>-|TRBJ1-1|TRBV7-9|-
TGTGCCAGCAGCTTAGTTACGCTGGCCACGAAGAACACTGAAGCTTTCTTT
CASSLVTLATKNTEAFF
>TRBD2|TRBJ2-3|TRBV3-1/TRBV3-2|-
TGTGCCAGCAGCCAAGTGTCGCCCCGTGTGGCGGGGGGGATTTATACGCAGTATTTT
CASSQVSPRVAGGIYTQYF
>TRBD1|TRBJ2-2|TRBV11-3|few
TGTGCCAGCAGCCCGGGACAGGGAGGGGTCGGGGAGCTGTTTTTT
CASSPGQGGVGELFF